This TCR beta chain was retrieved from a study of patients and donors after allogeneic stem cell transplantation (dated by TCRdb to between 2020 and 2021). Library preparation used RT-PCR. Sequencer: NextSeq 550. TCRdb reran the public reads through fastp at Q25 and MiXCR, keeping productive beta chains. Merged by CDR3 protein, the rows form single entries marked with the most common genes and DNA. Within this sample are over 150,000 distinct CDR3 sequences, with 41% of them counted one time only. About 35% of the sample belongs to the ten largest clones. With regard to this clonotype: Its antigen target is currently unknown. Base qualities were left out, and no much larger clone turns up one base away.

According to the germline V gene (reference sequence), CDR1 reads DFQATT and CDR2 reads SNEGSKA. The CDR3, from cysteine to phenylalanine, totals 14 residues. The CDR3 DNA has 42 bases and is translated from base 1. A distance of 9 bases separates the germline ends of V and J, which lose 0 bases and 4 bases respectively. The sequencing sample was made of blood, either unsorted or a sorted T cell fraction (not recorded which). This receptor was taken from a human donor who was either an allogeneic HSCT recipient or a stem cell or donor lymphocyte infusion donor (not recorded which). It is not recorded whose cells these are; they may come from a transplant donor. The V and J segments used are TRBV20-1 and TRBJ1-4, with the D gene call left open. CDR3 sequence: CSARDKAVNEKLFF. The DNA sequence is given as TGCAGTGCTAGAGATAAGGCAGTTAATGAAAAACTGTTTTTT.